This T cell receptor (beta chain) came from a study of memory CD4+ T cells and cytomegalovirus serostatus. Germline lookup yields CDR1 MNHNS and CDR2 SASEGT. The length of the CDR3 is 13 residues. V lost 4 bases, J lost 7 bases, and 14 bases lay in between. The method was immunoSEQ multiplex PCR; TCRdb's version includes in-frame clones alone and lacks a portion of them. The sample lists about 53,000 clones, just under 80% occurring once. Single viable CD3+CD4+CD8-CD45RO+ cells were sorted as the memory CD4+ T cells. Sequencing was performed on memory CD4+ T cells from blood. The clonotype was recovered from an adult in good health and CMV-seronegative. This chain uses TRBV6-1 with TRBJ2-7; possibly TRBD2 for D (6 bases). The CDR3 DNA reads TGTGCCAGCAGTGTGGGGGGACGGTGGGAGCAGTACTTC. It encodes CASSVGGRWEQYF.